This T cell receptor (beta chain) was sequenced in a study of blood T cell repertoires in COVID-19. Turning to the study itself: From T cells, B-cell-depleted T cells, or PBMCs came the material, which was cDNA or gDNA.

Under the authors' procedure: It was from reference gene primer amplification that nucleated cell counts were estimated. Assay used: immunoSEQ multiplex PCR; TCRdb lists only in-frame clones, some missing. The V and J calls and clone size were taken over from that table, and D and trimming were inferred from the DNA. This sample has about 110,000 clones; more than 80% occur once, and the top ten carry roughly 32%. The CDR3 has 19 amino acids. Germline assignment: CDR1 SGHVS and CDR2 FQNEAQ. Trimming left V 5 bases short and J 0 bases short, with 20 bases between. This sequence originates from a woman of 80 years or more with acute or convalescent COVID-19. The V and J genes are TRBV7-8 and TRBJ1-6; D possibly corresponds to TRBD1 (6 bases). Sequencing used peripheral blood. This CDR3 is CASSRDRRGTSSYNSPLHF. In DNA, the CDR3 is TGTGCCAGCAGCCGAGACAGGCGGGGAACGAGCTCCTATAATTCACCCCTCCACTTT.